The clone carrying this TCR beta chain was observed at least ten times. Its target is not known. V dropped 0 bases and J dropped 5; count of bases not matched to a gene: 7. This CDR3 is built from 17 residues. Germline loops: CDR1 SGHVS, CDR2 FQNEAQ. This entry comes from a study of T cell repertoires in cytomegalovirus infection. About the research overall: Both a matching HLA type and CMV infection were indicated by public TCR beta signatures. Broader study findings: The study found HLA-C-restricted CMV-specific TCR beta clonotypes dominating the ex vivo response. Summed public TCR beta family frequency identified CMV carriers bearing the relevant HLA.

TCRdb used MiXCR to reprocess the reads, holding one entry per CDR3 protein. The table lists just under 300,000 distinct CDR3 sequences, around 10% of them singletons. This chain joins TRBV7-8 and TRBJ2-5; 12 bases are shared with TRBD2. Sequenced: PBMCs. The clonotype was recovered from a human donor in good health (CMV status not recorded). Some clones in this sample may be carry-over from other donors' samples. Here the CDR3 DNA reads TGTGCCAGCAGCTTAGCCCCTAGCGGGGGGGCCAGGGAGACCCAGTACTTC. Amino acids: CASSLAPSGGARETQYF.